This T cell receptor (beta chain) comes out of a study of T-cell reconstitution after alpha-beta-depleted transplantation in children. Trimming removed 6 bases at V and 3 bases at J, with 16 bases between. Germline-derived CDR1 and CDR2 are SNHLY and FYNNEI. The CDR3 sequence is 15 residues long. Molecular barcoding with unique molecular identifiers was used for the TCRbeta library. TCRdb independently ran MiXCR on the PCR reads; one entry per CDR3 protein. The table shows over 300,000 distinct CDR3 sequences, with over 9% occurring only once. This clonotype has a handful of counts. This TCR came from a human donor who donated a stem cell graft to a child with acute lymphoblastic leukemia. The sample here was PBMCs from the stem cell graft donor, taken from the stem cell graft. The rearrangement uses TRBV2 and TRBJ2-3; D perhaps matches TRBD2 (7 bases). CDR3 coding DNA: TGTGCCAGCAGCGGCCGGGGGCGGGGGACAGATACGCAGTATTTT. It yields the protein CASSGRGRGTDTQYF.